Below are 28 T cell receptor beta chains sequenced from a single sample in a study of blood T cells in healthy people across ages (dated by TCRdb to the mid-2010s). Libraries came from 5' RACE. For sequencing, an Illumina HiSeq 2500 was employed. The second PCR ran for about 6 to 12 cycles and used a J-beta primer mix along with a sample-barcoded 5' primer. The public reads were reprocessed in TCRdb via fastp at Q25 and MiXCR, keeping in-frame beta chains. All rows with the same CDR3 protein become a single entry with the most common DNA and genes. Across this sample there are about a million distinct CDR3 sequences, with 35% to 40% seen only once. Around 13% of the sample is held by the ten biggest clonotypes. Material for sequencing was blood. The source is a man aged 18 to 30 in good health.

V is TRBV4-3 and J is TRBJ1-2; tentatively, D is TRBD1 (5 bases). The CDR3 covers 16 residues. Germline V lookup: CDR1 LGHNA, CDR2 YSLEER. The V end was cut by 1 base, the J end by 6 bases, with 18 bases between. The CDR3 DNA follows: TGCGCCAGCAGCCAAGGAGGGGTGGCGGGGATCGATGGCTACACCTTC. Protein sequence: CASSQGGVAGIDGYTF.

In the case of this clonotype: Its ends do not fully match the called genes, so a read error is possible. The chain recombines TRBV2 with TRBJ1-4, with a tentative D call TRBD1 (5 bases). The CDR3 has 15 amino acids. Germline CDR1 reads SNHLY; CDR2 reads FYNNEI. The CDR3: CASSELGRGDEKLFF. CDR3 nucleotide sequence: TGCGCCAGCAGTGAATTAGGTCGAGGGGACGAAAAACTGTTTTTT.

This chain links TRBV10-3 with TRBJ2-1; 7 bases are shared with TRBD2. In germline, CDR1 is ENHRY, CDR2 SYGVKD. The CDR3 spans 16 residues. V was clipped by 3 bases and J by 0 bases; unmatched bases: 5. For the CDR3, the DNA is TGTGCCATCAGTGAACCCGGGGGGAGCTCCTACAATGAGCAGTTCTTC. Encoded protein: CAISEPGGSSYNEQFF.

The J gene is TRBJ2-3, the V gene TRBV7-2; the D gene is possibly TRBD2 (6 bases). The germline V and J ends were trimmed by 1 base and 4 bases, with 12 bases remaining between them. Looked up from germline, CDR1 is SGHTA and CDR2 is FQGNSA. The CDR3 sequence is 15 residues long. The CDR3 spells CASSLVAVFADTQYF. In DNA form, the CDR3 reads TGTGCCAGCAGCTTAGTAGCGGTCTTCGCAGATACGCAGTATTTT.

The J gene is TRBJ2-1, the V gene TRBV6-2 or TRBV6-3; a weak D match, TRBD2 (6 bases). Germline values: CDR1 MNHEY, CDR2 SVGEGT. The ends were cut back, 10 bases at V and 3 bases at J, with 16 bases in the middle. There are 14 residues in the CDR3. The CDR3 here is CATASTGGYNEQFF. The CDR3 DNA reads TGTGCCACCGCCTCGACCGGGGGCTACAATGAGCAGTTCTTC.

This rearrangement joins TRBV6-5 to TRBJ1-2; perhaps TRBD1 as D (5 bases). This CDR3 has 13 residues. V gave up 8 bases and J gave up 10 bases, with 20 bases separating them. Germline V CDR1 and CDR2: MNHEY, SVGAGI. CDR3 amino acids: CASCPGLGADYTF. The DNA of the CDR3 is TGTGCCAGCTGTCCGGGGCTTGGGGCAGACTACACCTTC.

This rearrangement joins TRBV6-5 to TRBJ1-1; D might be TRBD1 (5 bases). Germline V lookup: CDR1 MNHEY, CDR2 SVGAGI. The CDR3 sequence is 16 residues long. Trimming pared 0 bases from V and 0 bases from J, leaving 11 bases between. Here the CDR3 reads CASSYSSYRMNTEAFF. DNA of the CDR3: TGTGCCAGCAGTTACTCGTCGTACAGGATGAACACTGAAGCTTTCTTT.

The chain couples TRBV6-1 to TRBJ2-7; TRBD1 matches 11 bases. V was clipped by 1 base and J by 2 bases; unmatched bases: 1. The CDR3 extends over 15 amino acids. CDR1 is MNHNS and CDR2 is SASEGT in the germline V gene. CDR3 sequence reads: CASSEVGQGAYEQYF. The CDR3 nucleotides read TGTGCCAGCAGTGAAGTGGGACAGGGGGCCTACGAGCAGTACTTC.

V is TRBV20-1 and J is TRBJ2-4; 11 bases line up with TRBD1. Germline assignment: CDR1 DFQATT and CDR2 SNEGSKA (reference sequence). The CDR3 loop spans 14 amino acids. The DNA of the CDR3 is TGCAGCGTTGAAGATCGGACAGGGGGCGGCAAGCAGTACTTC. Protein: CSVEDRTGGGKQYF.

This rearrangement joins TRBV6-1 to TRBJ1-5; D is unresolved. Germline CDR1 MNHNS, CDR2 SASEGT. The CDR3 is made up of 16 amino acids. Trimming pared 3 bases from V and 1 base from J, leaving 13 bases between. In nucleotides, the CDR3 is TGTGCCAGCAGTGATGCTTGGCGATTAAGCAATCAGCCCCAGCATTTT. Protein product: CASSDAWRLSNQPQHF.

This clonotype was picked up one time. The chain links TRBV7-2 to TRBJ2-7, with TRBD2 matching over 8 bases. The J call is uncertain, as TRBJ2-5 better fits the DNA end. Germline assignment: CDR1 SGHTA and CDR2 FQGNSA. This CDR3 is 15 amino acids long. In nucleotides, the CDR3 is TGTGCCAGCAGCCTCGGACTAGCTATGGCGGAGACCCAGTACTTC. The encoded protein is CASSLGLAMAETQYF.

The rearrangement links TRBV5-1 to TRBJ2-5; D uncertain. Germline V gene lookup returns CDR1 SGHRS and CDR2 YFSETQ. Between the trimmed V and J ends, which lost 0 bases and 1 base, there was a span of 7 bases. The CDR3 totals 14 residues. The CDR3 loop is CASSLGFLQETQYF. In DNA, the CDR3 is TGCGCCAGCAGCTTGGGCTTCCTCCAAGAGACCCAGTACTTC.

Regarding this clonotype: At one boundary the junction diverges from the germline segment, which might be a read error. The chain combines TRBV18 with TRBJ1-2; possibly TRBD1 for D (6 bases). The CDR3 totals 16 residues. The germline gives CDR1 KGHSH, CDR2 LQKENI. CDR3 region: CASSPLLGQRNYGYTF. Here the CDR3 DNA reads TGTGCCAGCTCCCCACTCCTCGGACAGAGGAACTATGGCTACACCTTC.

This chain links TRBV6-6 with TRBJ1-1; D possibly corresponds to TRBD1 (6 bases). The CDR3 has 16 residues. The germline V gene has CDR1 MNHNY and CDR2 SVGAGI (reference sequence). Trimming took 3 bases from V and 4 from J, leaving 18 bases between them. The CDR3 loop is CASSYTPGARGTEAFF. CDR3 in DNA: TGTGCCAGCAGTTATACCCCGGGGGCGAGAGGCACTGAAGCTTTCTTT.

The chain combines TRBV27 with TRBJ1-5, with a weak D call TRBD1 (5 bases). The V end lost 8 bases, the J end lost 0 bases, and 11 bases lay between the germline ends. Per germline, CDR1 MNHEY and CDR2 SMNVEV (reference sequence). The CDR3 has 14 amino acids. Here the CDR3 DNA reads TGTGCCAGCGCGACAGAGAATAGCAATCAGCCCCAGCATTTT. Its protein is CASATENSNQPQHF.

The chain carries TRBV5-1 and TRBJ2-3; 10 positions agree with TRBD1. Losses at the gene ends were 7 bases for V and 1 base for J; bases not matched to a gene: 3. This CDR3 has 14 residues. The germline CDR1 and CDR2 sequences are SGHRS and YFSETQ. CDR3 DNA sequence: TGCGCCAGCGCCGGGACAGGGGGCACAGATACGCAGTATTTT. Translation: CASAGTGGTDTQYF.

This clonotype was observed a few times. The chain uses TRBV6-5 and TRBJ2-1; D is ambiguous. V was trimmed by 4 bases and J by 2 bases, leaving 12 bases between them. Germline lookup yields CDR1 MNHEY and CDR2 SVGAGI. The CDR3 is made up of 15 amino acids. The CDR3 spells CASSSPRWPYNEQFF. CDR3 DNA: TGTGCCAGCAGTTCCCCCAGGTGGCCCTACAATGAGCAGTTCTTC.

Concerning this clonotype itself: The junction departs from the called germline gene at one end, perhaps through a read error. V and J are TRBV10-3 and TRBJ2-5; D gene uncertain. This CDR3 is built from 13 residues. Per the germline V gene, CDR1 is ENHRY and CDR2 is SYGVKD. CDR3 loop: CALSESRNNEQYF. Here the CDR3 DNA reads TGTGCCCTCAGTGAGTCTAGGAACAATGAGCAGTACTTC.

V and J are TRBV6-7 and TRBJ2-4; D unclear. The J call could be wrong; TRBJ2-7 is a better fit for the DNA end. TRBV6-7 is known as an ORF, though its function is uncertain. This CDR3 has 16 amino acids. This CDR3 reads CASSYSNQTNSYEQYF. Here the CDR3 DNA reads TGTGCCAGCAGTTACTCGAACCAGACCAACTCCTACGAGCAGTACTTC.

J is TRBJ2-3 and V is TRBV6-6, with 7 bases that match TRBD2. Germline trimming cut 6 bases from V and 10 bases from J; bases unmatched to any gene: 13. The CDR3 is made up of 14 amino acids. Germline CDR1 reads MNHNY; CDR2 reads SVGAGI (reference sequence). CDR3 bases: TGTGCCAGCAGCACGGGGGGACTACATGCAGCGCAGTATTTT. The encoded protein is CASSTGGLHAAQYF.

This clonotype was seen a few times. The chain joins TRBV7-9 to TRBJ1-1; D gene ambiguous. The CDR3 is 14 residues long. The V gene lost 6 bases and the J gene lost 6 bases, with 17 bases spanning the gap. Germline CDR1 SEHNR, CDR2 FQNEAQ (reference sequence). The CDR3 loop reads CASSREQEHSEAFF. The CDR3 DNA sequence: TGTGCCAGCAGTCGGGAGCAGGAACACTCTGAAGCTTTCTTT.

This clonotype turned up a few times. This chain connects TRBV2 to TRBJ2-3; 7 nucleotides agree with TRBD1. CDR1 and CDR2 (germline): SNHLY, FYNNEI. The CDR3 sequence is 15 residues long. The V segment lost 2 bases and the J segment 3 bases; nucleotides outside the gene matches: 5. This CDR3 reads CASSELGQKTDTQYF. The CDR3 DNA is TGTGCCAGCAGTGAATTGGGACAGAAGACAGATACGCAGTATTTT.

This clonotype was counted a few times. J is TRBJ1-1 and V is TRBV20-1; tentatively, D is TRBD1 (6 bases). The CDR3 runs 15 residues. Per the germline V gene, CDR1 is DFQATT and CDR2 is SNEGSKA (reference sequence). Trimming pared 0 bases from V and 4 bases from J, leaving 15 bases between. The CDR3 spells CSARDLNQGITEAFF. In nucleotides, the CDR3 is TGCAGTGCTAGAGATCTGAACCAGGGGATCACTGAAGCTTTCTTT.

This clonotype was counted only a few times. This chain connects TRBV9 to TRBJ1-6; maybe TRBD1 (5 bases). CDR1 is SGDLS, CDR2 YYNGEE, per germline. This CDR3 has 15 residues. V was cut by 3 bases and J by 7 bases, with 14 bases left in between. CDR3 amino acids: CASSGRGSGNSPLHF. The CDR3 DNA reads as TGTGCCAGCAGCGGAAGGGGTTCGGGAAATTCACCCCTCCACTTT.

This clonotype appeared a few times. The chain recombines TRBV20-1 with TRBJ1-5, with 10 bases that match TRBD1. Germline values: CDR1 DFQATT, CDR2 SNEGSKA (reference sequence). The ends lost 3 bases at V and 7 bases at J; junction bases unmatched: 6. The CDR3 is 14 residues long. The CDR3 DNA reads TGCAGTGCTAGCGTGGGACAGGGGTTCCAGCCCCAGCATTTT. This codes for CSASVGQGFQPQHF.

The chain joins TRBV12-3 or TRBV12-4 to TRBJ1-2, with TRBD1 as a possible D gene (6 bases). This CDR3 contains 14 residues. With 7 bases removed from V and 4 bases from J, the gap between germline ends came to 16 bases. The CDR3 DNA reads as TGTGCCAGCATTCGGGGGGCGGGATCCTATGGCTACACCTTC. Amino acid sequence: CASIRGAGSYGYTF.

This sequence joins TRBV4-1 and TRBJ1-2; tentative D call: TRBD1 (5 bases). This CDR3 contains 13 residues. Germline lookup yields CDR1 MGHRA and CDR2 YSYEKL. The V end was cut by 4 bases, the J end by 8 bases, with 14 bases between. CDR3 loop: CASSPGGTVGYTF. The DNA for the CDR3 is TGCGCCAGCAGCCCCGGGGGGACTGTAGGCTACACCTTC.

J is TRBJ2-1 and V is TRBV9, with D perhaps TRBD2 (7 bases). The CDR3 length is 15 residues. V shed 6 bases and J shed 7 bases, with 20 bases lying between them. Germline CDR1 and CDR2: SGDLS and YYNGEE. DNA of the CDR3: TGTGCCAGCACCAAAGGGGGGGTCGTTGGTAATGAGCAGTTCTTC. This codes for CASTKGGVVGNEQFF. Together with reference TRBV9 and TRBJ2-1, the CDR3 gives the full variable domain: DSGVTQTPKHLITATGQRVTLRCSPRSGDLSVYWYQQSLDQGLQFLIQYYNGEERAKGNILERFSAQQFPDLHSELNLSSLELGDSALYFCASTKGGVVGNEQFFGPGTRLTVL.